The 5 T cell receptor beta chains below were found in one sample sequenced in a study of tumor-infiltrating lymphocytes in oesophageal squamous cell carcinoma. In TCRdb, the PCR reads were re-called with MiXCR into one record per CDR3 protein. The sample consists of more than 15,000 distinct CDR3 sequences, around 40% of them appearing once. What was sequenced was normal esophageal tissue next to the tumor. These receptors originate from a female donor with esophageal squamous cell carcinoma.

This clonotype was counted many times. This chain uses TRBV6-6 with TRBJ1-5; no clear D. V dropped 2 bases and J dropped 4 bases, with 9 bases sitting between them. The CDR3 contains 14 residues. The germline gives CDR1 MNHNY, CDR2 SVGAGI (reference sequence). This CDR3 reads CASSYRAVNQPQHF. The CDR3 nucleotides are TGTGCCAGCAGTTACCGGGCAGTGAATCAGCCCCAGCATTTT.

This clonotype came up a few times. J is TRBJ2-4 and V is TRBV7-9; 9 bases match TRBD1. Germline V CDR1 and CDR2: SEHNR, FQNEAQ (reference sequence). CDR3 size: 14 residues. V trimming: 3 bases; J trimming: 13 bases; junction bases outside the gene matches: 10. As DNA, the CDR3 is TGTGCCAGCAGCTTGGGGACAGGGATCCATGAGCAGTACTTC. It encodes CASSLGTGIHEQYF.

This chain joins TRBV7-6 and TRBJ2-1; D not resolved. The germline V gene has CDR1 SGHVS and CDR2 FNYEAQ. V shed 2 bases and J shed 8 bases, with 10 bases lying between them. CDR3 length equals 13 residues. The CDR3 loop is CASSLPAGDEQFF. The CDR3, as DNA: TGTGCCAGCAGCTTACCGGCCGGCGATGAGCAGTTCTTC.

This clonotype was counted many times. The chain links TRBV19 to TRBJ2-7; D is undetermined. V was cut by 2 bases and J by 3 bases, with 14 bases left in between. Germline V gene data show CDR1 as LNHDA and CDR2 as SQIVND (reference sequence). The CDR3 loop spans 15 amino acids. Here the CDR3 reads CASSISSLPVYEQYF. CDR3 bases: TGTGCCAGTAGTATAAGTTCACTACCCGTCTACGAGCAGTACTTC.

This clonotype has just a few counts. The chain employs TRBV7-9 and TRBJ2-6; 9 positions match TRBD1. The CDR3 has 20 amino acids. CDR1 and CDR2 (germline): SEHNR, FQNEAQ (reference sequence). V trimming: 2 bases; J trimming: 0 bases; junction bases outside the gene matches: 11. CDR3 protein: CASSLSAGRDRDSGANVLTF. The CDR3 nucleotides are TGTGCCAGCAGCTTATCGGCCGGTCGGGACAGGGACTCTGGGGCCAACGTCCTGACTTTC.